The clone carrying this T cell receptor (beta chain) appeared a few times. Germline trimming cut 1 base from V and 4 bases from J; bases unmatched to any gene: 2. Germline CDR1 reads KGHSH; CDR2 reads LQKENI. The CDR3 is made up of 15 amino acids. The sample's time point: patch test 3, about 24 weeks after DPC sensitization. Treatment given: therapeutic diphenylcyclopropenone sensitization with weekly scalp DPC. Before extraction, the whole blood was not fractionated, and total RNA was taken from it. The data stem from a study of human T cells and chemical hapten exposure. Across the study: Small volume differences among pooled libraries mainly caused per-sample TCR yield variation.

TCRdb reanalysed the RACE reads using MiXCR and keeps one entry per CDR3 protein. The sample lists roughly 40,000 distinct CDR3 sequences; about an eighth were seen once. The source material was whole blood, sampled in connection with sensitization to the hapten diphenylcyclopropenone (DPC). The chain uses TRBV18 and TRBJ2-7; TRBD1 aligns across 12 bases. The source of this sequence is a woman in her 40s with alopecia areata. Some clones in this sample may be carry-over from other donors' samples. This chain's CDR3 is CASSPQGQGAYEQYF. CDR3 nucleotides: TGTGCCAGCTCACCACAGGGACAGGGGGCTTACGAGCAGTACTTC.